This T cell receptor beta chain was captured in a study of regulatory and conventional T cells in RAG deficiency. Germline CDR1 reads LNHDA; CDR2 reads SQIVND (reference sequence). Trimming took 5 bases from V and 2 from J; bases not matched to a gene: 4. The CDR3 is made up of 14 amino acids. The repertoire was sequenced with immunoSEQ multiplex PCR; TCRdb's copy has only in-frame clones and lacks some. Of fewer than 35,000 clones listed, about 90% are singletons. The sample was also reused in another study, on regulatory T cells. That work contributes: The PCR used 52 TRBV and 13 TRBJ primers.

The TCR sequence derives from a human donor in good health. This rearrangement joins TRBV19 to TRBJ2-7; TRBD1 aligns across 9 bases. The sequenced material came from CD8+ T cells sorted from blood. The CDR3: CASSGGTGTYEQYF. CDR3 coding DNA: TGTGCCAGTAGTGGGGGGACAGGGACCTACGAGCAGTACTTC. The complete variable domain, with remaining parts taken from reference TRBV19 and TRBJ2-7, reads DGGITQSPKYLFRKEGQNVTLSCEQNLNHDAMYWYRQDPGQGLRLIYYSQIVNDFQKGDIAEGYSVSREKKESFPLTVTSAQKNPTAFYLCASSGGTGTYEQYFGPGTRLTVT.